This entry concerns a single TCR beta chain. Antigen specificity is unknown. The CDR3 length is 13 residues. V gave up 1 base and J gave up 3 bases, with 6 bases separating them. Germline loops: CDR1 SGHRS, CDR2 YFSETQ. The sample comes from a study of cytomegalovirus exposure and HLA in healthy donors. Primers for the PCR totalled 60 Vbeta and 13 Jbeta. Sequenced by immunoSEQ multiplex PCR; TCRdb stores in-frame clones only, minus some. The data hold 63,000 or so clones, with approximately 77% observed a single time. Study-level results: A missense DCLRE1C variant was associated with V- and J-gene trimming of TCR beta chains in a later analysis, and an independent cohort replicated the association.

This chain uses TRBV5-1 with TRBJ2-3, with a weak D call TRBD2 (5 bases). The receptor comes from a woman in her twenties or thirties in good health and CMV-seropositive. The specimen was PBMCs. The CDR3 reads CASSLTGTDTQYF. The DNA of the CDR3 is TGCGCCAGCAGCTTGACGGGAACAGATACGCAGTATTTT. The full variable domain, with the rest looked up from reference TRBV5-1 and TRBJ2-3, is KAGVTQTPRYLIKTRGQQVTLSCSPISGHRSVSWYQQTPGQGLQFLFEYFSETQRNKGNFPGRFSGRQFSNSRSEMNVSTLELGDSALYLCASSLTGTDTQYFGPGTRLTVL.